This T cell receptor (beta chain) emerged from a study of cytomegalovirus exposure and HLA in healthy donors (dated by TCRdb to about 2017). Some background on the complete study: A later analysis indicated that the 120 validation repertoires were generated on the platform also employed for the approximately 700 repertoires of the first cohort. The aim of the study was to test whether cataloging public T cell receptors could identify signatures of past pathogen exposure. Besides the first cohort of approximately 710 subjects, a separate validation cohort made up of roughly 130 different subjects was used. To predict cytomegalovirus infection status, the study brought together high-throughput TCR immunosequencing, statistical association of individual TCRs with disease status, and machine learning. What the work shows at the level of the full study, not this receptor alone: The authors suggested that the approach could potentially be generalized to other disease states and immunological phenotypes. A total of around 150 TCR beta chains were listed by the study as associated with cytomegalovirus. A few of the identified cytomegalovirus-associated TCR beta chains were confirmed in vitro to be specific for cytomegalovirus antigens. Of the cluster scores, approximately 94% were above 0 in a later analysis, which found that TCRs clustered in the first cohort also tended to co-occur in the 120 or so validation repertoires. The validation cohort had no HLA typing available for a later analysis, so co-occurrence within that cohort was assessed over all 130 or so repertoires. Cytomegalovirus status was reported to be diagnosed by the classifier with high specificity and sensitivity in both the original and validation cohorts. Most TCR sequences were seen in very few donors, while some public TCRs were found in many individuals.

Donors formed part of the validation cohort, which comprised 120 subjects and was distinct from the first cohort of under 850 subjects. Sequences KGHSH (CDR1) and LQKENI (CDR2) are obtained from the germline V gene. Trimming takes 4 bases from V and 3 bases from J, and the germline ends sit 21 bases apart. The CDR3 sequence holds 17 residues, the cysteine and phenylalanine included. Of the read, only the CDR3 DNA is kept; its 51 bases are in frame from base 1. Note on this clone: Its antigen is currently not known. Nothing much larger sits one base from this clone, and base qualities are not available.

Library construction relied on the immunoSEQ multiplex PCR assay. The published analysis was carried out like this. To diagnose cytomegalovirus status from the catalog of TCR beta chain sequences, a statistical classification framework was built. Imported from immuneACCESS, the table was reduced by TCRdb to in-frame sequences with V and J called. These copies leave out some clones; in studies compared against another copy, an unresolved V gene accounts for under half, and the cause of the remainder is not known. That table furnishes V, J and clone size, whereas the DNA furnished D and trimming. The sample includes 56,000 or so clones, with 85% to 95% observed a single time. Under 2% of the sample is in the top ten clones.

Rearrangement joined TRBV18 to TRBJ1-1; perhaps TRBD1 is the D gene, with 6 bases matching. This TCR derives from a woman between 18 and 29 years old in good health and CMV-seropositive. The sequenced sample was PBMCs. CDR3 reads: CASSRDWRATGYTEAFF. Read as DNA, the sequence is TGTGCCAGCTCACGCGACTGGCGCGCGACAGGATACACTGAAGCTTTCTTT.